One sample yielded the 29 T cell receptor beta chains listed below, sequenced in a study of CD8 T cells in Susac syndrome. RNA in amounts of roughly 0.5 to 1 ug was reverse transcribed with random hexamers. TCRdb analysed the immunoSEQ multiplex PCR reads with MiXCR anew, one entry per CDR3 protein. The sample lists over 65,000 distinct CDR3 sequences, roughly 91% occurring once. The sample comprised CD4+ T cells from PBMCs. These receptors were obtained from a human donor with Susac syndrome.

This chain joins TRBV28 and TRBJ1-5; D remains ambiguous. Trimming pared 5 bases from V and 7 bases from J, leaving 12 bases between. Germline lookup yields CDR1 MDHEN and CDR2 SYDVKM. The CDR3 is 13 residues long. CDR3 region: CASSGGLLQPQHF. CDR3 bases: TGTGCCAGCAGTGGTGGACTTTTGCAGCCCCAGCATTTT.

J is TRBJ2-1 and V is TRBV2; TRBD2 matches 7 bases. The CDR3 is made up of 12 amino acids. Looked up from germline, CDR1 is SNHLY and CDR2 is FYNNEI. V shed 8 bases and J 8 bases; nucleotides not matched to a gene: 6. The CDR3 sequence: CASLYGGYEQFF. The CDR3 DNA reads TGTGCCAGCCTATACGGGGGGTATGAGCAGTTCTTC.

The chain links TRBV20-1 to TRBJ2-3, with D hard to call. The V end lost 1 base, the J end lost 5 bases, and 10 bases lay between the germline ends. CDR1 is DFQATT and CDR2 is SNEGSKA in the germline V gene (reference sequence). CDR3 length equals 13 residues. This CDR3 is CSARGSPGDTQYF. The CDR3 bases are TGCAGTGCTAGAGGCTCACCGGGAGATACGCAGTATTTT.

The genes are TRBV14 and TRBJ1-1; D uncertain. The CDR3 loop spans 12 amino acids. CDR1 is SGHDN, CDR2 FVKESK, per germline. Trimming left V 1 base short and J 8 bases short, with 8 bases between. The DNA of the CDR3 is TGTGCCAGCAGCCAAGGTGGCAGGGAAGCTTTCTTT. This codes for CASSQGGREAFF.

This clonotype showed up just once. V gene TRBV14 combines with J gene TRBJ2-2, with TRBD2 matching 13 bases. V lost 5 bases to trimming and J lost 7 bases; unmatched junction nucleotides: 13. This CDR3 is 18 amino acids long. Germline V gene sequence: CDR1 SGHDN, CDR2 FVKESK. The CDR3 DNA reads as TGTGCCAGCAGCTCACGGACTAGCGGGAGCAGGGAGGTCGGGGAGCTGTTTTTT. Its translation: CASSSRTSGSREVGELFF.

V and J are TRBV7-9 and TRBJ2-1; D remains unclear. CDR1 and CDR2 (germline): SEHNR, FQNEAQ (reference sequence). The CDR3 runs 14 residues. V was cut by 5 bases and J by 3 bases, with 11 bases left in between. Here the CDR3 reads CASSPAGYYNEQFF. DNA of the CDR3: TGTGCCAGCAGCCCCGCCGGCTACTACAATGAGCAGTTCTTC.

The chain is built from TRBV24-1 and TRBJ2-7, with 11 bases aligning to TRBD1. CDR1 is KGHDR, CDR2 SFDVKD, per germline. This CDR3 is built from 15 residues. Trimming took 2 bases from V and 4 from J; bases not matched to a gene: 3. CDR3 residues: CATSDSGTGGYEQYF. CDR3 sequence (DNA): TGTGCCACCAGTGATTCCGGGACAGGGGGATACGAGCAGTACTTC.

The gene calls are TRBV6-1 and TRBJ2-7; TRBD2 matches 14 bases. From germline, CDR1 is MNHNS and CDR2 SASEGT. The CDR3 loop spans 15 amino acids. Trimming took 5 bases from V and 6 from J; bases not matched to a gene: 6. The CDR3 loop reads CASSTPGLAGVEQYF. CDR3 nucleotides: TGTGCCAGCAGTACCCCGGGACTAGCGGGAGTCGAGCAGTACTTC.

The chain couples TRBV4-3 to TRBJ1-5, with D unclear. CDR1 and CDR2 (germline): LGHNA, YSLEER. There are 15 residues in the CDR3. The ends were cut back, 0 bases at V and 5 bases at J, with 11 bases in the middle. In DNA, the CDR3 is TGCGCCAGCAGCCAAGAATCGGGAAGGGATCAGCCCCAGCATTTT. Translated: CASSQESGRDQPQHF.

The rearrangement links TRBV10-3 to TRBJ1-2; D perhaps matches TRBD1 (6 bases). V lost 2 bases, J lost 6 bases, and 13 bases lay in between. CDR3 length equals 14 residues. Per germline, CDR1 ENHRY and CDR2 SYGVKD. CDR3 DNA: TGTGCCATCAGTGAGCTGAACAGGGAGGATGGCTACACCTTC. As protein: CAISELNREDGYTF.

The chain recombines TRBV7-2 with TRBJ2-4; TRBD1 might be the D (5 bases). The CDR3 totals 14 residues. Germline values: CDR1 SGHTA, CDR2 FQGNSA. V was pared by 3 bases and J by 4 bases, with 10 bases between. DNA for the CDR3: TGTGCCAGCAGCTTGGGTCGACAGAAAAACATTCAGTACTTC. It codes for CASSLGRQKNIQYF.

This rearrangement joins TRBV28 to TRBJ2-1, with TRBD2 matching 10 bases. In germline, CDR1 is MDHEN, CDR2 SYDVKM. Germline trimming cut 3 bases from V and 5 bases from J; bases unmatched to any gene: 4. The CDR3 has 15 amino acids. The DNA for the CDR3 is TGTGCCAGCAGTTTGGTAGGACTAGCGGACAATGAGCAGTTCTTC. Protein product: CASSLVGLADNEQFF.

V gene TRBV27 combines with J gene TRBJ2-1; D is uncertain. The germline V gene has CDR1 MNHEY and CDR2 SMNVEV (reference sequence). The V end was cut by 6 bases, the J end by 5 bases, with 11 bases between. This CDR3 has 13 residues. CDR3 sequence: CASSLRANNEQFF. The CDR3 DNA reads as TGTGCCAGCAGCTTAAGGGCGAACAATGAGCAGTTCTTC.

The chain is built from TRBV20-1 and TRBJ2-1, with D unresolved. Trimming took 7 bases from V and 10 from J, leaving 14 bases between them. Germline CDR1 and CDR2: DFQATT and SNEGSKA (reference sequence). The CDR3 covers 11 residues. CDR3 protein: CSVATYGEQFF. The CDR3 DNA sequence: TGCAGTGTTGCTACCTACGGCGAGCAGTTCTTC.

The chain carries TRBV20-1 and TRBJ2-5; unclear D gene. The CDR3 has 18 amino acids. Trimming stripped 0 bases from V and 7 bases from J, with 27 bases between. Germline CDR1 and CDR2: DFQATT and SNEGSKA (reference sequence). CDR3: CSARDRLNSLQVSGTQYF. The CDR3 DNA is TGCAGTGCTAGAGATCGACTGAATTCTCTTCAAGTTTCAGGGACCCAGTACTTC.

The genes are TRBV12-3 or TRBV12-4 and TRBJ2-7; D is possibly TRBD1 or TRBD2 (5 bases each). V was shortened by 6 bases and J by 0 bases, with 12 bases between the two germline ends. The CDR3 is 14 residues long. The CDR3 nucleotides are TGTGCCAGCAGGTGGGGGTCGAGCTCCTACGAGCAGTACTTC. This gives the protein CASRWGSSSYEQYF.

The rearrangement links TRBV30 to TRBJ2-1; TRBD2 agrees at 12 bases. The DNA end is more similar to TRBJ2-7, so the J call may be wrong. The CDR3 sequence is 14 residues long. Germline V CDR1 and CDR2: GTSNPN, SVGIG (reference sequence). The DNA for the CDR3 is TGTGCCTGGAGTAGGGTAGGACTAGCGGGAGAGCAGTACTTC. This translates into CAWSRVGLAGEQYF.

The rearrangement uses TRBV29-1 and TRBJ1-3; 7 bases match TRBD1. The CDR3 extends over 14 amino acids. V was clipped by 7 bases and J by 7 bases; unmatched bases: 13. The V gene's germline CDR1 is SQVTM and CDR2 ANQGSEA. The CDR3 bases are TGCAGCGGCATGGACAGGACAGCCGGGAACACCATATATTTT. Translation gives CSGMDRTAGNTIYF.

The chain joins TRBV12-3 or TRBV12-4 to TRBJ1-2; D might be TRBD1 (6 bases). V gave up 0 bases and J gave up 7 bases, with 15 bases separating them. The CDR3 contains 15 residues. CDR3: CASSLAPTGSVGYTF. CDR3 DNA: TGTGCCAGCAGTTTAGCCCCCACAGGGTCAGTTGGCTACACCTTC.

The chain is built from TRBV5-1 and TRBJ1-3; tentative D call: TRBD1 (5 bases). CDR1 SGHRS and CDR2 YFSETQ come from the germline V gene. Deletions cut 0 bases from V and 1 base from J, with 11 bases between. The CDR3 extends over 16 amino acids. As DNA, the CDR3 is TGCGCCAGCAGCTTGGCCGGGGGATCGTCTGGAAACACCATATATTTT. This sequence encodes CASSLAGGSSGNTIYF.

The V call is TRBV13, the J call TRBJ2-2; D uncertain. The V gene lost 1 base and the J gene lost 7 bases, with 7 bases spanning the gap. Germline lookup yields CDR1 PRHDT and CDR2 FYEKMQ (reference sequence). This CDR3 spans 13 amino acids. The CDR3 spells CASSLDRIGELFF. In DNA, the CDR3 is TGTGCCAGCAGCTTAGACCGAATCGGGGAGCTGTTTTTT.

The chain is built from TRBV14 and TRBJ2-1; weak D call: TRBD2 (6 bases). Trimming removed 0 bases from V and 4 bases from J, with 7 bases in between. Germline CDR1 and CDR2: SGHDN and FVKESK. The length of the CDR3 is 14 residues. CDR3 protein: CASSQDGRYNEQFF. Here the CDR3 DNA reads TGTGCCAGCAGCCAAGATGGGAGGTACAATGAGCAGTTCTTC.

The rearrangement joins TRBV6-1 to TRBJ2-7; D possibly corresponds to TRBD1 (5 bases). The CDR3 is 13 residues long. The V gene's germline CDR1 is MNHNS and CDR2 SASEGT. Trimming removed 5 bases at V and 2 bases at J, with 10 bases between. The CDR3 nucleotides are TGTGCCAGCAGTCTATACAGGACCTACGAGCAGTACTTC. The encoded protein is CASSLYRTYEQYF.

The rearrangement joins TRBV20-1 to TRBJ2-5; 8 nucleotides match TRBD2. The V gene's germline CDR1 is DFQATT and CDR2 SNEGSKA (reference sequence). The CDR3 is made up of 15 amino acids. Trimming at V came to 1 base and at J to 4 bases, leaving 8 bases not matched to a gene. The CDR3, as DNA: TGCAGTGCTAGAGGTCCGGGGGGGCTGGGAGAGACCCAGTACTTC. Protein product: CSARGPGGLGETQYF.

The chain has TRBV7-2 and TRBJ1-4; TRBD1 is a possible D gene (5 bases). The germline CDR1 and CDR2 sequences are SGHTA and FQGNSA. The CDR3 consists of 14 residues. V was trimmed by 5 bases and J by 7 bases, leaving 14 bases between them. As DNA, the CDR3 is TGTGCCAGCAGCCCGGGACGGGTGGGTGAAAAACTGTTTTTT. Residues: CASSPGRVGEKLFF.

V is TRBV7-6 and J is TRBJ2-1; D possibly corresponds to TRBD1 (5 bases). The CDR3 has 15 amino acids. The germline CDR1 and CDR2 sequences are SGHVS and FNYEAQ. Trimming cost V 3 bases and J 1 base, with 10 bases left between them. For the CDR3, the DNA is TGTGCCAGCAGCTTCAACAAGGGGTCCTACAATGAGCAGTTCTTC. Encoded protein: CASSFNKGSYNEQFF.

This clonotype was recorded once. The rearrangement links TRBV12-3 or TRBV12-4 to TRBJ2-7; 8 nucleotides line up with TRBD2. V gave up 3 bases and J gave up 5 bases; unmatched junction bases: 6. The length of the CDR3 is 14 residues. The CDR3 DNA reads as TGTGCCAGCAGTTTTATAGGGACTAGTAACGAGCAGTACTTC. It encodes CASSFIGTSNEQYF.

The chain combines TRBV6-5 with TRBJ2-6; D gene ambiguous. Germline V gene sequence: CDR1 MNHEY, CDR2 SVGAGI. With 6 bases removed from V and 4 bases from J, the gap between germline ends came to 4 bases. The CDR3 is made up of 12 amino acids. CDR3 in amino acids: CASRKGANVLTF. CDR3 nucleotides: TGTGCCAGCAGGAAAGGGGCCAACGTCCTGACTTTC.

This clonotype was found once. This sequence joins TRBV10-3 and TRBJ2-3, with 9 bases matching TRBD1. This CDR3 contains 15 residues. Per germline, CDR1 ENHRY and CDR2 SYGVKD. V lost 8 bases and J lost 0; bases outside the gene matches: 6. CDR3 loop: CAIGGQGSSTDTQYF. The CDR3 bases are TGTGCCATCGGGGGACAGGGCTCGAGCACAGATACGCAGTATTTT.